What follows describes a single T cell receptor (beta chain). The same CDR3 also results from other DNA sequences found in this sample. Recruitment covered 20 to 25 US areas and drew participants whose ages spanned roughly 18 to 95 years. Self-reported history from a screening survey and questionnaire set each donor's cohort. Germline values: CDR1 KGHSH, CDR2 LQKENI. With 3 bases removed from V and 0 bases from J, the gap between germline ends came to 8 bases. The CDR3 is 14 residues long. These data belong to a study of blood T cell repertoires in COVID-19. Study-wide background: Material from acute and convalescent COVID-19 was sourced from the United States, Italy and Spain.

Here immunoSEQ multiplex PCR was the method, and the copy in TCRdb shows in-frame clones only, minus some. This sample has fewer than 450,000 clones, with 80% to 95% found just once. The chain employs TRBV18 and TRBJ1-1, with a tentative D call TRBD1 (6 bases). Sequenced material: PBMCs or T cells enriched from blood (not recorded which). The sequence was collected from a man aged 18 to 30 who had recovered from COVID-19. DNA for the CDR3: TGTGCCAGCTCACCGGACAGATTGAACACTGAAGCTTTCTTT. The encoded protein is CASSPDRLNTEAFF.